One and the same sample provided the 26 T cell receptor beta chains below, sequenced in a study of blood T cells in healthy people across ages. Then a second PCR, running roughly 7 to 11 cycles, was carried out with a sample-barcoded 5' primer and a J-beta primer mix. TCRdb re-called the 5' RACE reads with MiXCR, one entry per CDR3 protein. The repertoire holds 650,000 to 900,000 distinct CDR3 sequences, with 55% to 65% as singletons. Specimen: blood. The receptors originated from a man aged 30-40 years in good health.

In this sample, this clonotype turned up a few times. The chain carries TRBV28 and TRBJ2-7, with TRBD1 matching over 7 bases. From germline, CDR1 is MDHEN and CDR2 SYDVKM. The CDR3 is 14 residues long. With 9 bases clipped from V and 0 bases from J, the junction kept 8 bases outside the gene matches. The DNA of the CDR3 is TGTGCCAGTAGACAGGGTGGGGTCTCCTACGAGCAGTACTTC. Translation gives CASRQGGVSYEQYF.

V usage is TRBV6-2 or TRBV6-3 and J usage is TRBJ1-1; TRBD1 might be the D (5 bases). Between the trimmed V and J ends, which lost 6 bases and 0 bases, there was a span of 17 bases. The CDR3 has 16 residues. CDR1 is MNHEY and CDR2 is SVGEGT in the germline V gene. The CDR3, as DNA: TGTGCCAGCAGGGGATGGGGGGACGTCATGAACACTGAAGCTTTCTTT. Its translation is CASRGWGDVMNTEAFF.

There are a few counts of this clonotype. The chain couples TRBV27 to TRBJ1-5, with TRBD1 as a possible D gene (6 bases). CDR3 length: 15 amino acids. With 6 bases removed from V and 6 bases from J, the gap between germline ends came to 18 bases. CDR1 and CDR2 (germline): MNHEY, SMNVEV (reference sequence). The CDR3 here is CASSPRQERGQPQHF. In DNA form, the CDR3 reads TGTGCCAGCAGCCCAAGACAGGAAAGGGGTCAGCCCCAGCATTTT.

The chain has TRBV7-3 and TRBJ2-3; 7 nucleotides line up with TRBD2. This CDR3 spans 16 amino acids. V gave up 5 bases and J gave up 4 bases; unmatched junction bases: 12. The germline gives CDR1 SGHTA, CDR2 FQGTGA. In DNA form, the CDR3 reads TGTGCCAGCAGCAATTACGGCGGGGGAAGGGCAGATACGCAGTATTTT. As protein: CASSNYGGGRADTQYF.

The CDR3 nucleotides are TGTGCCAGCAGCCGCGGACAGGACTCCTACAATGAGCAGTTCTTC. This translates into CASSRGQDSYNEQFF. The V call is TRBV7-2, the J call TRBJ2-1, with TRBD1 matching 7 bases. The CDR3 has 15 residues. CDR1 SGHTA and CDR2 FQGNSA come from the germline V gene. The trim removed 5 bases at V and 0 bases at J, leaving 4 bases unmatched.

This chain joins TRBV7-9 and TRBJ2-7; 8 bases line up with TRBD1. The germline gives CDR1 SEHNR, CDR2 FQNEAQ (reference sequence). This CDR3 has 17 residues. V gave up 1 base and J gave up 0 bases; unmatched junction bases: 8. The DNA for the CDR3 is TGTGCCAGCAGCTTAGGGGGGACAGGATCTTACTCCTACGAGCAGTACTTC. This codes for CASSLGGTGSYSYEQYF.

The genes are TRBV25-1 and TRBJ2-3; D unresolved. The CDR3 contains 11 residues. The germline V gene has CDR1 MGHDK and CDR2 SYGVNS. V lost 8 bases, J lost 8 bases, and 11 bases lay in between. CDR3 amino acids: CASATGGTQYF. The CDR3 region has the DNA TGTGCCAGCGCTACGGGTGGTACGCAGTATTTT. The full variable domain, rest sourced from reference TRBV25-1 and TRBJ2-3, is EADIYQTPRYLVIGTGKKITLECSQTMGHDKMYWYQQDPGMELHLIHYSYGVNSTEKGDLSSESTVSRIRTEHFPLTLESARPSHTSQYLCASATGGTQYFGPGTRLTVL.

The chain combines TRBV3-1 with TRBJ2-1; D may match TRBD1 or TRBD2 (5 bases each). Trimming cost V 0 bases and J 2 bases, with 17 bases left between them. CDR1 and CDR2 from the germline V gene are LGHDT and YNNKEL (reference sequence). CDR3 size: 18 residues. This CDR3 reads CASSQEGPGTKPYNEQFF. The CDR3 coding sequence is TGTGCCAGCAGCCAAGAGGGCCCCGGGACCAAACCCTACAATGAGCAGTTCTTC.

This chain uses TRBV6-5 with TRBJ2-2, with 8 bases fitting TRBD1. The length of the CDR3 is 14 residues. CDR1 and CDR2 from the germline V gene are MNHEY and SVGAGI. The junction had 6 bases not matched to a gene; V was cut back by 5 bases and J by 7 bases. Here the CDR3 DNA reads TGTGCCAGCAGTGTACAGGGGGTGGTCGGGGAGCTGTTTTTT. Residues: CASSVQGVVGELFF.

This clonotype has just a few counts. The V call is TRBV4-2, the J call TRBJ1-5; the D is unclear. Germline V gene lookup returns CDR1 LGHNA and CDR2 YNFKEQ. Deletions cut 0 bases from V and 5 bases from J, with 17 bases between. There are 17 residues in the CDR3. The CDR3 sequence: CASSQEGYGGLDQPQHF. The CDR3 nucleotides are TGTGCCAGCAGCCAAGAGGGTTATGGAGGTCTCGATCAGCCCCAGCATTTT.

The chain combines TRBV28 with TRBJ2-7; 13 bases are a match to TRBD2. Per the germline V gene, CDR1 is MDHEN and CDR2 is SYDVKM. The CDR3 runs to 15 residues. After removal of 8 bases from V and 5 bases from J, the junction contained 9 bases not matched to a gene. In DNA, the CDR3 is TGTGCCAGCCGAATGACTAGCGGGGGGCCGCACGAGCAGTACTTC. It encodes CASRMTSGGPHEQYF.

The chain recombines TRBV20-1 with TRBJ1-5; the D gene is possibly TRBD1 (6 bases). V was clipped by 5 bases and J by 3 bases, with 11 bases between them. CDR3 size: 13 residues. Germline V gene lookup returns CDR1 DFQATT and CDR2 SNEGSKA (reference sequence). DNA of the CDR3: TGCAGTGCTTTCGGACAGATCAATCAGCCCCAGCATTTT. Amino acid sequence: CSAFGQINQPQHF.

On this clonotype: A junction end diverges from the germline sequence, so it may reflect a read error. Here the CDR3 DNA reads TGTGCCAGCAGATTAGCGGGGGATACGCAGTATTTT. It encodes CASRLAGDTQYF. This chain uses TRBV12-3 or TRBV12-4 with TRBJ2-3; 8 bases agree with TRBD2. The CDR3 covers 12 residues.

V usage is TRBV10-3 and J usage is TRBJ2-1; D remains ambiguous. Trimming left V 8 bases short and J 7 bases short, with 12 bases between. The CDR3 sequence is 12 residues long. CDR1 is ENHRY and CDR2 is SYGVKD in the germline V gene. The CDR3 region is CAIGSLHNEQFF. The DNA for the CDR3 is TGTGCCATCGGTTCTCTACATAATGAGCAGTTCTTC.

The V and J genes are TRBV28 and TRBJ2-7; a weak D match, TRBD1 (6 bases). CDR1 MDHEN and CDR2 SYDVKM come from the germline V gene. Trimming took off 6 bases at V and 3 bases at J, with 18 bases between the two ends. The CDR3 runs 15 residues. The CDR3 protein is CASRKPNQGIYEQYF. The CDR3 DNA sequence: TGTGCCAGCAGGAAACCAAACCAGGGGATCTACGAGCAGTACTTC.

The sample holds a few counts of this clonotype. The rearrangement uses TRBV12-3 or TRBV12-4 and TRBJ2-2, with unresolved D. The V end was cut by 2 bases, the J end by 2 bases, with 6 bases between. This CDR3 region has 14 residues. In nucleotides, the CDR3 is TGTGCCAGCAGTTTATCCTCCAACACCGGGGAGCTGTTTTTT. Protein: CASSLSSNTGELFF.

This chain uses TRBV6-1 with TRBJ2-5; 7 bases fit TRBD2. The ends lost 5 bases at V and 7 bases at J; junction bases unmatched: 7. Germline CDR1 reads MNHNS; CDR2 reads SASEGT. The CDR3 totals 13 residues. CDR3 loop: CASSFTTGGTQYF. In DNA form, the CDR3 reads TGTGCCAGCAGTTTTACCACGGGGGGGACCCAGTACTTC.

The J gene is TRBJ1-2, the V gene TRBV20-1, with D perhaps matching TRBD1 (6 bases). The CDR3 has 14 residues. CDR1 and CDR2 (germline): DFQATT, SNEGSKA (reference sequence). Trimming cost V 5 bases and J 2 bases, with 15 bases left between them. The DNA for the CDR3 is TGCAGTGCTTCAAGCAACGACAGGAACTATGGCTACACCTTC. It translates to CSASSNDRNYGYTF.

This clonotype was seen only a few times. The rearrangement joins TRBV6-6 to TRBJ1-5; 9 nucleotides line up with TRBD1. Germline V CDR1 and CDR2: MNHNY, SVGAGI (reference sequence). CDR3 length: 13 residues. The V and J ends lost 6 bases and 10 bases, in that order; junction bases with no gene match: 7. CDR3 loop: CASRWDRARPQHF. The CDR3 nucleotides read TGTGCCAGCAGATGGGACAGGGCGCGCCCCCAGCATTTT.

The table lists this clonotype with a count of one. The rearrangement joins TRBV2 to TRBJ1-5; D is ambiguous. Per germline, CDR1 SNHLY and CDR2 FYNNEI. CDR3 size: 15 residues. The ends were cut back, 6 bases at V and 1 base at J, with 13 bases in the middle. In nucleotides, the CDR3 is TGTGCCAGCAGCCCACACGGAGAGAGCAATCAGCCCCAGCATTTT. Translated: CASSPHGESNQPQHF.

The CDR3 DNA is TGTGCCAGCAGCGTAGTGATCGGGGTAGGGGAGACCCAGTACTTC. Translation gives CASSVVIGVGETQYF. The rearrangement uses TRBV9 and TRBJ2-5; TRBD2 is a possible D gene (5 bases). The CDR3 consists of 15 residues. Germline CDR1 reads SGDLS; CDR2 reads YYNGEE. V lost 0 bases and J 5 bases, leaving 14 bases between the germline ends.

This chain uses TRBV7-3 with TRBJ2-5; a possible D gene is TRBD1 (5 bases). TRBJ2-7 explains the end of the DNA better; the J call may be wrong. Germline V lookup: CDR1 SGHTA, CDR2 FQGTGA. The CDR3 runs to 15 residues. The CDR3 bases are TGTGCCAGCAGCTCTAAGGGGATAAAGAGTTACGAGCAGTACTTC. As protein: CASSSKGIKSYEQYF.

With regard to this clonotype: A read error may produce the germline difference seen at one junction end. The CDR3 is CAISDFATVDYGYTF. Here the CDR3 DNA reads TGTGCCATCAGTGATTTCGCTACGGTTGACTATGGTTACACCTTC. The chain links TRBV10-3 to TRBJ1-2; no clear D gene. The germline V gene encodes CDR1 ENHRY and CDR2 SYGVKD. The CDR3 has 15 amino acids.

This clonotype was seen more than once but under ten times. V gene TRBV9 combines with J gene TRBJ1-6; D is ambiguous. Germline lookup yields CDR1 SGDLS and CDR2 YYNGEE. CDR3 size: 17 residues. V lost 3 bases and J lost 0, with 13 bases in between. The CDR3 DNA is TGTGCCAGCAGCGCCCGCGCCGGGAGCTCCTATAATTCACCCCTCCACTTT. Amino acids: CASSARAGSSYNSPLHF.

The genes are TRBV20-1 and TRBJ1-5, with D unclear. Trimming shortened V by 1 base and J by 7 bases, and 8 bases separated the two germline ends. The CDR3 is made up of 12 amino acids. Looked up from germline, CDR1 is DFQATT and CDR2 is SNEGSKA (reference sequence). The CDR3 region has the DNA TGCAGTGCTAGAGGTAGCGCCCAGCCCCAGCATTTT. This gives the protein CSARGSAQPQHF.

Only a few counts were recorded for this clonotype. The rearrangement uses TRBV14 and TRBJ1-2, with D perhaps TRBD1 (6 bases). The CDR3 runs 16 residues. Germline assignment: CDR1 SGHDN and CDR2 FVKESK. V dropped 1 base and J dropped 3 bases, with 15 bases sitting between them. The CDR3 DNA reads as TGTGCCAGCAGCCAAGTTATGGGGGCTCTCGACTATGGCTACACCTTC. Encoded protein: CASSQVMGALDYGYTF.